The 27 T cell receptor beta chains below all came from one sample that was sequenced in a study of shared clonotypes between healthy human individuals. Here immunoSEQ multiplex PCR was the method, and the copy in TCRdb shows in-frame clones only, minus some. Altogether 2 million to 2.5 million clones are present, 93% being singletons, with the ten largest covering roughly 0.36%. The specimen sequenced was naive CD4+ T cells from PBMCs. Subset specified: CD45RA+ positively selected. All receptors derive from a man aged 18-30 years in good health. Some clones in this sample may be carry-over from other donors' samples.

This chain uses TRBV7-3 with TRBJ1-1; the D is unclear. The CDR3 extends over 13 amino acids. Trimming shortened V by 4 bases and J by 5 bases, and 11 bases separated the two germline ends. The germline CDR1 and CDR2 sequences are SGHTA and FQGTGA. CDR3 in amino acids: CASSWVRQTEAFF. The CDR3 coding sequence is TGTGCCAGCAGCTGGGTTAGGCAGACTGAAGCTTTCTTT.

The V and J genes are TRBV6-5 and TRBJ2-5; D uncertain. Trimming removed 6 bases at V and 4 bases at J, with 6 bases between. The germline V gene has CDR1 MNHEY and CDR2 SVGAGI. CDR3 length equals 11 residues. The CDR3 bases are TGTGCCAGCAGGATCCGAGAGACCCAGTACTTC. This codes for CASRIRETQYF.

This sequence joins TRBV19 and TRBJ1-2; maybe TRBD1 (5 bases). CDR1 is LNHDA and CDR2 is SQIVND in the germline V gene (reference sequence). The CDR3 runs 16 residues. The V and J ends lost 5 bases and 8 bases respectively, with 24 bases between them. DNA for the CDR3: TGTGCCAGTAGTTACACCGGGGCCTTCCGCCTTGGGGGCTACACCTTC. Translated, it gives CASSYTGAFRLGGYTF.

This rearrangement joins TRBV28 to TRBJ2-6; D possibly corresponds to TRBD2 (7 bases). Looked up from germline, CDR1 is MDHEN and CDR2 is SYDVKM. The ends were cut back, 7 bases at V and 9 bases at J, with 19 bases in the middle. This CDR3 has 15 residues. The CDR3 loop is CASKGGSLLGNVLTF. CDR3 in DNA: TGTGCCAGCAAGGGGGGGAGCTTGTTAGGCAACGTCCTGACTTTC.

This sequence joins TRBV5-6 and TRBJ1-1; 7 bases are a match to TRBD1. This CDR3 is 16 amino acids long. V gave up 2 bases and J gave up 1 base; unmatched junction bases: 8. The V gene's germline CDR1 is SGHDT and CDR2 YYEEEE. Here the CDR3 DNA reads TGTGCCAGCAGCTTTTTACAGGGGCGAGGGAACACTGAAGCTTTCTTT. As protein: CASSFLQGRGNTEAFF.

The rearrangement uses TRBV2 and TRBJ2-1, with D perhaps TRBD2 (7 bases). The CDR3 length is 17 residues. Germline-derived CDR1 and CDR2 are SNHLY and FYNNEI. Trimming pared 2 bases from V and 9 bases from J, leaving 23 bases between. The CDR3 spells CASSERGAEFLVGEQFF. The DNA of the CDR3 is TGTGCCAGCAGTGAACGGGGGGCGGAATTCCTAGTTGGTGAGCAGTTCTTC.

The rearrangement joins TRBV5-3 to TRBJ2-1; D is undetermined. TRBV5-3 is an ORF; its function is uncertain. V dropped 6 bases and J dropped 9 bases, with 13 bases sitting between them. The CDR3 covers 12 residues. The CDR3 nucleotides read TGTGCCAGAATCCCGAGGTTACCTGAGCAGTTCTTC. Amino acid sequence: CARIPRLPEQFF.

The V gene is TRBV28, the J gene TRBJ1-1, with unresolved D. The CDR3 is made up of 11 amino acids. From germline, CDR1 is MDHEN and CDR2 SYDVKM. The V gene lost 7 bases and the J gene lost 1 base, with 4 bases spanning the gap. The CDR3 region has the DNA TGTGCCAGCAATCAGAACACTGAAGCTTTCTTT. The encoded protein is CASNQNTEAFF.

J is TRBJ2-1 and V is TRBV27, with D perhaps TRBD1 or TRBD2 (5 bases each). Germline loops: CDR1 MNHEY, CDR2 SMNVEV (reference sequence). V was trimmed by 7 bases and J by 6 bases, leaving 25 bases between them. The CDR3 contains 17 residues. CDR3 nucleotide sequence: TGTGCCAGCACCCCCCTGGGGGACCCCGTTAGCCGCAATGAGCAGTTCTTC. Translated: CASTPLGDPVSRNEQFF.

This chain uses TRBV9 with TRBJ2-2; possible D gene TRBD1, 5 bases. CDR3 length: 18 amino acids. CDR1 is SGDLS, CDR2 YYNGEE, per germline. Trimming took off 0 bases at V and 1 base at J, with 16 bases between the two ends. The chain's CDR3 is CASSVGTPRAGNTGELFF. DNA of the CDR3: TGTGCCAGCAGCGTAGGAACCCCCAGGGCCGGGAACACCGGGGAGCTGTTTTTT.

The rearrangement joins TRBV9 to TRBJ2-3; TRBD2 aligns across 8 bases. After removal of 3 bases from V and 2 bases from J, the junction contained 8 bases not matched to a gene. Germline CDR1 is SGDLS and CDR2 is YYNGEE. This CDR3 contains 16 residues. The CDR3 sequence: CASSARLAPNTDTQYF. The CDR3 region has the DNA TGTGCCAGCAGCGCAAGACTAGCGCCCAACACAGATACGCAGTATTTT.

For the CDR3, the DNA is TGTGCCAGCAGCTCCGGGACTTCGAACACCGGGGAGCTGTTTTTT. The encoded protein is CASSSGTSNTGELFF. The chain links TRBV5-8 to TRBJ2-2, with a tentative D call TRBD2 (6 bases). The ends were cut back, 3 bases at V and 0 bases at J, with 9 bases in the middle. The CDR3 sequence is 15 residues long. From germline, CDR1 is SGHTS and CDR2 YDEGEE.

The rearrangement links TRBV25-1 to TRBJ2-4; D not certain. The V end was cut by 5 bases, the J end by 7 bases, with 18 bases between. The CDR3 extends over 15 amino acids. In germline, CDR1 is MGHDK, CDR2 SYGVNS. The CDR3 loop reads CASSPIGPTVNIQYF. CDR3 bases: TGTGCCAGCAGTCCGATCGGTCCAACGGTGAACATTCAGTACTTC. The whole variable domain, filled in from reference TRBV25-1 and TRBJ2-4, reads EADIYQTPRYLVIGTGKKITLECSQTMGHDKMYWYQQDPGMELHLIHYSYGVNSTEKGDLSSESTVSRIRTEHFPLTLESARPSHTSQYLCASSPIGPTVNIQYFGAGTRLSVL.

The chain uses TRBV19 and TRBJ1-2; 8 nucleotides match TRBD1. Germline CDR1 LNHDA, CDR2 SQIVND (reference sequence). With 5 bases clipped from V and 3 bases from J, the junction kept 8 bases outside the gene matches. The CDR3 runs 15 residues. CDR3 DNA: TGTGCCAGTAGTTCCCCTGGACAGGGACACTATGGCTACACCTTC. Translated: CASSSPGQGHYGYTF.

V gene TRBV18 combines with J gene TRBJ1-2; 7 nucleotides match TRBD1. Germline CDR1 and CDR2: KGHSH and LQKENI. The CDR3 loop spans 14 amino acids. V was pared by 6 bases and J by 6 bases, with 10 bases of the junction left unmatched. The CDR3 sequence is CASSQSAGGDGYTF. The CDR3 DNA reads TGTGCCAGCTCCCAGAGCGCAGGGGGTGATGGCTACACCTTC.

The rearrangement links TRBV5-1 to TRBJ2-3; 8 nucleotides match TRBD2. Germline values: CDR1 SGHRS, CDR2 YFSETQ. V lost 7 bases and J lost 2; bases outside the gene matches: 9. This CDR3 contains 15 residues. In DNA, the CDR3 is TGCGCCAGCGCCTTGGAGGGACTAGTCACAGATACGCAGTATTTT. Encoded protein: CASALEGLVTDTQYF.

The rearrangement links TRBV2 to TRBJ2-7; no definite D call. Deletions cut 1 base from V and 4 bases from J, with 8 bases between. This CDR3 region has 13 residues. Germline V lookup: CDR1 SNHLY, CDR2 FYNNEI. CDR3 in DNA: TGTGCCAGCAGTGAAGGACGGATGTACGAGCAGTACTTC. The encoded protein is CASSEGRMYEQYF.

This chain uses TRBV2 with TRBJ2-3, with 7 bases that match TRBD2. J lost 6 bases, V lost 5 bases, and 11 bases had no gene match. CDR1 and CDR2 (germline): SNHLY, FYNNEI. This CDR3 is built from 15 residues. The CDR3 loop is CASSLKREVGDTQYF. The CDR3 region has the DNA TGTGCCAGCAGTCTCAAACGGGAGGTAGGGGATACGCAGTATTTT.

This CDR3 reads CASSQQQGAGGYTF. The CDR3 DNA follows: TGTGCCAGCAGTCAGCAACAGGGGGCGGGAGGCTACACCTTC. This chain links TRBV6-5 with TRBJ1-2; 9 bases match TRBD1. Per the germline V gene, CDR1 is MNHEY and CDR2 is SVGAGI. The trim removed 5 bases at V and 8 bases at J, leaving 9 bases unmatched. The CDR3 has 14 amino acids.

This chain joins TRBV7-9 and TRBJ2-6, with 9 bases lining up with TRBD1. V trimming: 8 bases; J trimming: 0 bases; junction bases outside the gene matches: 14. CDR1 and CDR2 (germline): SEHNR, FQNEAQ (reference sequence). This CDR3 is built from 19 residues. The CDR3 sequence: CASHPEAGTGLSGANVLTF. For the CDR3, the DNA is TGTGCCAGCCACCCCGAGGCCGGGACAGGGCTCTCTGGGGCCAACGTCCTGACTTTC.

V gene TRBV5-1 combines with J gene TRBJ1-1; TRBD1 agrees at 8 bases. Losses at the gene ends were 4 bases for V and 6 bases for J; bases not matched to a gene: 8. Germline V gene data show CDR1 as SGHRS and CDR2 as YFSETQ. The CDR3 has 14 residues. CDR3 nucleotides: TGCGCCAGCAGCGGACCAGGGGGCAACCCTGAAGCTTTCTTT. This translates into CASSGPGGNPEAFF.

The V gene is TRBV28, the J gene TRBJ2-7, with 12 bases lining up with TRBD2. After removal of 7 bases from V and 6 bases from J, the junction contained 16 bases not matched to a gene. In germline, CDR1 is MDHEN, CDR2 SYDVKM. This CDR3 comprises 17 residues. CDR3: CASTTIGLAGLDGEQYF. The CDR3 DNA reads TGTGCCAGCACTACCATCGGACTAGCGGGACTGGATGGCGAGCAGTACTTC.

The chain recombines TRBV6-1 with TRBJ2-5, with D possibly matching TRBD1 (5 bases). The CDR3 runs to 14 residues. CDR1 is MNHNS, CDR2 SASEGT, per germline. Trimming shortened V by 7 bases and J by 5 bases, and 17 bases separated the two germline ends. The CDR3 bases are TGTGCCAGCACCCAGGGCACGGGTCCGGAGACCCAGTACTTC. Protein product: CASTQGTGPETQYF.

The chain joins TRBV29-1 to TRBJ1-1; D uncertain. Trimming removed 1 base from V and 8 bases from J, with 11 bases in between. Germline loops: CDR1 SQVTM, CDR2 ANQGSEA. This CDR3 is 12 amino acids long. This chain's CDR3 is CSVEGTSREAFF. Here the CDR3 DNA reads TGCAGCGTTGAAGGGACGTCCAGAGAAGCTTTCTTT.

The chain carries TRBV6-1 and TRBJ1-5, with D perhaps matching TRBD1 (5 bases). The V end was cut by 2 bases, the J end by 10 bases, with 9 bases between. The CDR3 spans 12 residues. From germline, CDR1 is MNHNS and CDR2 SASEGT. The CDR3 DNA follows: TGTGCCAGCAGTGAAAGGGGCCCACCCCAGCATTTT. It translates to CASSERGPPQHF.

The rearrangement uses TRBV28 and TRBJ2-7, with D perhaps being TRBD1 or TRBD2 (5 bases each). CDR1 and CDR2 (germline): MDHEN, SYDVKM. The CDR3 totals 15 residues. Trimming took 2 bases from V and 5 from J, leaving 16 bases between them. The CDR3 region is CASSLRAGSSDEQYF. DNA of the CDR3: TGTGCCAGCAGTTTAAGGGCAGGGAGTTCGGACGAGCAGTACTTC.

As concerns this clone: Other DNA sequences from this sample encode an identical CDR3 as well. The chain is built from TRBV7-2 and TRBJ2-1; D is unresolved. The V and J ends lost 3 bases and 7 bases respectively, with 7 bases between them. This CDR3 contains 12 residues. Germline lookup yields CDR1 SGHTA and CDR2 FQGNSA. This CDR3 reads CASSLVANEQFF. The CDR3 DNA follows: TGTGCCAGCAGCTTGGTGGCTAATGAGCAGTTCTTC. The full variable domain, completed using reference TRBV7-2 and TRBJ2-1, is GAGVSQSPSNKVTEKGKDVELRCDPISGHTALYWYRQSLGQGLEFLIYFQGNSAPDKSGLPSDRFSAERTGGSVSTLTIQRTQQEDSAVYLCASSLVANEQFFGPGTRLTVL.